These 26 T cell receptor beta chains came from one sample sequenced in a study of siplizumab effects on memory and regulatory T cells. Clones were sequenced by immunoSEQ multiplex PCR, and TCRdb holds only the in-frame ones, with some missing. Of 65,000 to 70,000 clones listed, 80% to 90% are singletons. Sequenced material: Tregs sorted from blood. These TCRs come from a human donor in good health.

CDR3: CASSPGTGSGYTF. The CDR3, as DNA: TGTGCCAGTAGTCCTGGGACAGGGAGTGGCTACACCTTC. The chain has TRBV19 and TRBJ1-2; 9 bases are shared with TRBD1. Germline CDR1 reads LNHDA; CDR2 reads SQIVND (reference sequence). With 5 bases clipped from V and 7 bases from J, the junction kept 5 bases outside the gene matches. The CDR3 runs 13 residues.

The chain uses TRBV30 and TRBJ1-4; D call uncertain. Trimming took off 4 bases at V and 4 bases at J, with 7 bases between the two ends. Per the germline V gene, CDR1 is GTSNPN and CDR2 is SVGIG (reference sequence). The CDR3 totals 12 residues. CDR3 DNA: TGTGCCTGGATGGGGATTAATGAAAAACTGTTTTTT. Translation: CAWMGINEKLFF. Filled out from reference TRBV30 and TRBJ1-4, the complete variable domain reads SQTIHQWPATLVQPVGSPLSLECTVEGTSNPNLYWYRQAAGRGLQLLFYSVGIGQISSEVPQNLSASRPQDRQFILSSKKLLLSDSGFYLCAWMGINEKLFFGSGTQLSVL.

This chain joins TRBV30 and TRBJ2-3; 7 positions agree with TRBD2. The CDR3 covers 13 residues. Germline CDR1 reads GTSNPN; CDR2 reads SVGIG (reference sequence). V was clipped by 2 bases and J by 4 bases; unmatched bases: 3. The CDR3: CAWSTTSADTQYF. CDR3 sequence (DNA): TGTGCCTGGAGTACCACTAGCGCAGATACGCAGTATTTT. Drawing the rest from reference TRBV30 and TRBJ2-3, the complete variable domain is SQTIHQWPATLVQPVGSPLSLECTVEGTSNPNLYWYRQAAGRGLQLLFYSVGIGQISSEVPQNLSASRPQDRQFILSSKKLLLSDSGFYLCAWSTTSADTQYFGPGTRLTVL.

V usage is TRBV20-1 and J usage is TRBJ2-1; perhaps TRBD2 as D (5 bases). The V end was cut by 2 bases, the J end by 14 bases, with 13 bases between. CDR1 and CDR2 (germline): DFQATT, SNEGSKA (reference sequence). The CDR3 is made up of 11 amino acids. CDR3 in amino acids: CSARRIPEEFF. DNA for the CDR3: TGCAGTGCTAGACGGATCCCGGAGGAGTTCTTC.

This clone is labeled as medium-sized. The rearrangement joins TRBV7-8 to TRBJ1-5, with D possibly TRBD1 on 6 matching bases. CDR1 SGHVS and CDR2 FQNEAQ come from the germline V gene. Trimming pared 7 bases from V and 1 base from J, leaving 14 bases between. This CDR3 is built from 15 residues. CDR3 bases: TGTGCCAGCAACAGGGAGTATGCAAGCAATCAGCCCCAGCATTTT. Translated: CASNREYASNQPQHF.

The chain links TRBV6-6 to TRBJ1-1; weak D call: TRBD1 (6 bases). Germline CDR1 MNHNY, CDR2 SVGAGI (reference sequence). V shed 4 bases and J shed 1 base, with 10 bases lying between them. The CDR3 sequence is 14 residues long. CDR3 region: CASSLTGSNTEAFF. The CDR3 nucleotides are TGTGCCAGCAGTTTGACAGGATCGAACACTGAAGCTTTCTTT.

V gene TRBV30 combines with J gene TRBJ1-1; D is unclear. V was cut by 2 bases and J by 8 bases, with 9 bases left in between. The CDR3 length is 11 residues. Germline loops: CDR1 GTSNPN, CDR2 SVGIG (reference sequence). CDR3 region: CAWSPGGEAFF. For the CDR3, the DNA is TGTGCCTGGAGTCCAGGTGGGGAAGCTTTCTTT.

This chain uses TRBV6-1 with TRBJ2-7, with TRBD1 matching 9 bases. J gave up 0 bases and V 5 bases, and 5 bases lay outside the gene matches. The CDR3 covers 15 residues. The germline V gene has CDR1 MNHNS and CDR2 SASEGT. CDR3 sequence: CASSLRDRDSYEQYF. The CDR3, as DNA: TGTGCCAGCAGTCTCCGGGACAGGGACTCCTACGAGCAGTACTTC.

The V and J genes are TRBV11-3 and TRBJ2-5; D unresolved. Germline CDR1 and CDR2: SGHNT and YENEEA. Trimming removed 2 bases at V and 5 bases at J, with 3 bases between. This CDR3 has 11 residues. CDR3 sequence (DNA): TGTGCCAGCAGCTTATCTGAGACCCAGTACTTC. This codes for CASSLSETQYF.

The J gene is TRBJ2-2, the V gene TRBV19; D gene unclear. Germline values: CDR1 LNHDA, CDR2 SQIVND (reference sequence). Trimming left V 1 base short and J 4 bases short, with 7 bases between. This CDR3 contains 14 residues. The CDR3 loop reads CASSIVVFTGELFF. CDR3 nucleotides: TGTGCCAGTAGTATAGTCGTGTTCACCGGGGAGCTGTTTTTT.

The chain has TRBV6-6 and TRBJ1-2; D call uncertain. Trimming took off 6 bases at V and 5 bases at J, with 10 bases between the two ends. Germline V gene sequence: CDR1 MNHNY, CDR2 SVGAGI (reference sequence). The CDR3 consists of 12 residues. This chain's CDR3 is CASSSNEYGYTF. CDR3 nucleotides: TGTGCCAGCAGCTCCAACGAGTATGGCTACACCTTC.

The chain recombines TRBV28 with TRBJ1-2, with TRBD1 as a possible D gene (5 bases). CDR1 is MDHEN, CDR2 SYDVKM, per germline. The CDR3 contains 12 residues. V lost 3 bases and J 4 bases, leaving 6 bases between the germline ends. CDR3 amino acids: CASSFQGYGYTF. The CDR3 nucleotides are TGTGCCAGCAGTTTTCAGGGCTATGGCTACACCTTC.

The rearrangement joins TRBV11-2 to TRBJ2-1; 15 bases are a match to TRBD2. The V and J ends lost 0 bases and 6 bases, in that order; junction bases with no gene match: 9. The CDR3 length is 19 residues. From germline, CDR1 is SGHAT and CDR2 FQNNGV. This CDR3 is CASSLDPGLAGGKANEQFF. DNA of the CDR3: TGTGCCAGCAGCTTAGACCCGGGACTAGCGGGAGGTAAGGCCAATGAGCAGTTCTTC.

The chain combines TRBV29-1 with TRBJ2-5; 9 bases are shared with TRBD1. The germline gives CDR1 SQVTM, CDR2 ANQGSEA. The CDR3 covers 12 residues. V lost 5 bases and J lost 4; bases outside the gene matches: 2. CDR3 region: CSVPDRGETQYF. The DNA of the CDR3 is TGCAGCGTTCCGGACAGGGGAGAGACCCAGTACTTC. Using reference TRBV29-1 and TRBJ2-5 for the parts outside the CDR3, the full variable domain is SAVISQKPSRDICQRGTSLTIQCQVDSQVTMMFWYRQQPGQSLTLIATANQGSEATYESGFVIDKFPISRPNLTFSTLTVSNMSPEDSSIYLCSVPDRGETQYFGPGTRLLVL.

This chain uses TRBV28 with TRBJ2-1; TRBD2 might be the D (5 bases). Between the trimmed V and J ends, which lost 3 bases and 0 bases, there was a span of 9 bases. CDR3 length: 15 amino acids. Looked up from germline, CDR1 is MDHEN and CDR2 is SYDVKM. CDR3 coding DNA: TGTGCCAGCAGTTTTTTTGGGAGCTCCTACAATGAGCAGTTCTTC. Translating gives CASSFFGSSYNEQFF. Combining the CDR3 with reference TRBV28 and TRBJ2-1 gives the whole variable domain DVKVTQSSRYLVKRTGEKVFLECVQDMDHENMFWYRQDPGLGLRLIYFSYDVKMKEKGDIPEGYSVSREKKERFSLILESASTNQTSMYLCASSFFGSSYNEQFFGPGTRLTVL.

This chain uses TRBV4-2 with TRBJ2-7, with 8 bases lining up with TRBD2. Germline V gives CDR1 LGHNA, CDR2 YNFKEQ. J gave up 0 bases and V 2 bases, and 9 bases lay outside the gene matches. This CDR3 has 17 amino acids. The CDR3 coding sequence is TGTGCCAGCAGCCAATATACTAGCGGTATCGTCTCCTACGAGCAGTACTTC. It translates to CASSQYTSGIVSYEQYF.

V and J are TRBV5-8 and TRBJ1-1; D is ambiguous. CDR1 and CDR2 from the germline V gene are SGHTS and YDEGEE. The CDR3 has 13 amino acids. Deletions cut 2 bases from V and 0 bases from J, with 5 bases between. As DNA, the CDR3 is TGTGCCAGCAGCTTTTACATGAACACTGAAGCTTTCTTT. Translated: CASSFYMNTEAFF. The complete variable domain, with remaining parts taken from reference TRBV5-8 and TRBJ1-1, reads EAGVTQSPTHLIKTRGQQATLRCSPISGHTSVYWYQQALGLGLQFLLWYDEGEERNRGNFPPRFSGRQFPNYSSELNVNALELEDSALYLCASSFYMNTEAFFGQGTRLTVV.

This chain joins TRBV6-5 and TRBJ2-7, with D unclear. This CDR3 is built from 12 residues. V shed 5 bases and J shed 7 bases, with 12 bases lying between them. Germline CDR1 is MNHEY and CDR2 is SVGAGI. CDR3 in DNA: TGTGCCAGCAGTGAAGGTCCTAGGGAGCAGTACTTC. It is translated as CASSEGPREQYF.

V gene TRBV9 combines with J gene TRBJ1-2; D perhaps matches TRBD1 (6 bases). Germline lookup yields CDR1 SGDLS and CDR2 YYNGEE. This CDR3 has 14 residues. Trimming removed 0 bases at V and 2 bases at J, with 8 bases between. This chain's CDR3 is CASSVEGGNYGYTF. The CDR3 DNA sequence: TGTGCCAGCAGCGTAGAGGGGGGGAACTATGGCTACACCTTC.

By its share, this clone is medium-sized. This chain uses TRBV7-9 with TRBJ1-2; no clear D gene. The CDR3 spans 14 residues. V lost 0 bases and J 4 bases, leaving 9 bases between the germline ends. Germline-derived CDR1 and CDR2 are SEHNR and FQNEAQ (reference sequence). CDR3 residues: CASSLAAASYGYTF. DNA of the CDR3: TGTGCCAGCAGCTTAGCGGCAGCGTCCTATGGCTACACCTTC.

Details on this clone: One junction end disagrees with the germline gene, perhaps due to a read error. J is TRBJ1-1 and V is TRBV27; the match to TRBD1 covers 7 bases. The CDR3 contains 15 residues. Germline CDR1 reads MNHEY; CDR2 reads SMNVEV (reference sequence). Here the CDR3 DNA reads TGTGCGAGCAGGAGAGACAGGGTCGGGTCCACTGAAGCTTTCTTT. Translating gives CASRRDRVGSTEAFF.

V is TRBV6-1 and J is TRBJ1-2; maybe TRBD1 (5 bases). Germline V gene data show CDR1 as MNHNS and CDR2 as SASEGT. The CDR3 runs to 12 residues. With 6 bases removed from V and 8 bases from J, the gap between germline ends came to 13 bases. As DNA, the CDR3 is TGTGCCAGCAGGGGGGGTCCGACGGGCTACACCTTC. Protein product: CASRGGPTGYTF.

This chain connects TRBV4-1 to TRBJ1-4, with D unresolved. The CDR3 length is 15 residues. V was shortened by 1 base and J by 6 bases, with 12 bases between the two germline ends. Germline V gene data show CDR1 as MGHRA and CDR2 as YSYEKL. CDR3 nucleotides: TGCGCCAGCAGCCAAGCGGTAGGGTTTGATGAAAAACTGTTTTTT. This gives the protein CASSQAVGFDEKLFF.

The chain joins TRBV4-1 to TRBJ2-7, with TRBD2 identical over 9 bases. This CDR3 has 15 residues. V was pared by 0 bases and J by 3 bases, with 3 bases of the junction left unmatched. Germline-derived CDR1 and CDR2 are MGHRA and YSYEKL. The CDR3 nucleotides are TGCGCCAGCAGCCAAGAGAGTAGCGGGGGCTACGAGCAGTACTTC. This gives the protein CASSQESSGGYEQYF.

The chain has TRBV19 and TRBJ2-1; 12 bases are a match to TRBD2. The CDR3 covers 15 residues. V was pared by 3 bases and J by 9 bases, with 6 bases of the junction left unmatched. Per germline, CDR1 LNHDA and CDR2 SQIVND (reference sequence). CDR3 sequence: CASSIRLAGGTEQFF. The CDR3 region has the DNA TGTGCCAGTAGTATTAGGCTAGCGGGAGGGACTGAGCAGTTCTTC.

The chain joins TRBV15 to TRBJ1-2; no reliable D call. V was shortened by 3 bases and J by 2 bases, with 7 bases between the two germline ends. There are 13 residues in the CDR3. Germline-derived CDR1 and CDR2 are LNHNV and YYDKDF (reference sequence). CDR3 loop: CATSRARNYGYTF. In DNA form, the CDR3 reads TGTGCCACCAGCAGGGCCCGGAACTATGGCTACACCTTC.